This TCR beta chain was obtained from a study of technical replicates of blood from a few donors. Germline V gene sequence: CDR1 SGHRS, CDR2 YFSETQ. V trimming: 4 bases; J trimming: 11 bases; junction bases outside the gene matches: 10. The CDR3 has 14 amino acids. Profiled with immunoSEQ multiplex PCR; TCRdb holds only in-frame clones, not every one. The data hold tens of thousands of clones, with 98% observed a single time. This clone appeared once. The rearrangement uses TRBV5-1 and TRBJ1-1; 11 bases match TRBD1. The material sequenced was T cells isolated from PBMCs. The source of this sequence is a human donor in good health. CDR3 residues: CASSGGQGALRAFF. The CDR3 DNA is TGCGCCAGCAGCGGTGGACAGGGGGCCCTGAGGGCTTTCTTT.